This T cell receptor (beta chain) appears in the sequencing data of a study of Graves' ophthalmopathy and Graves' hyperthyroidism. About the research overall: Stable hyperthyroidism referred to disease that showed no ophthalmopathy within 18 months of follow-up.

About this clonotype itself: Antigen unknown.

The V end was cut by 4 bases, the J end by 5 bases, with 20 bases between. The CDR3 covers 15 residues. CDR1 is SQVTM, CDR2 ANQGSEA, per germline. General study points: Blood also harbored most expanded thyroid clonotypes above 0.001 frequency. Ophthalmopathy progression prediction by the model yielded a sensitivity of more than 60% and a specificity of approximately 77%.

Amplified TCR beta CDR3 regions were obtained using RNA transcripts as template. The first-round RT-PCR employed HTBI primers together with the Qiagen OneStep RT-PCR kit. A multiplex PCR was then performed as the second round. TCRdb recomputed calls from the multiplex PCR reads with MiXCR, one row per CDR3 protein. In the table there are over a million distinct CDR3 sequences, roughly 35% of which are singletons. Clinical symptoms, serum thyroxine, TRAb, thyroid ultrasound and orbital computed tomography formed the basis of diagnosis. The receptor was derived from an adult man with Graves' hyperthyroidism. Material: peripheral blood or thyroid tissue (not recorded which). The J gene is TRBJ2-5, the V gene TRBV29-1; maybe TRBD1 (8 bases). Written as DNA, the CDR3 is TGCAGCGTTGTAGGTCACAGGGGGGGGGGGGAGACCCAGTACTTC. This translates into CSVVGHRGGGETQYF.